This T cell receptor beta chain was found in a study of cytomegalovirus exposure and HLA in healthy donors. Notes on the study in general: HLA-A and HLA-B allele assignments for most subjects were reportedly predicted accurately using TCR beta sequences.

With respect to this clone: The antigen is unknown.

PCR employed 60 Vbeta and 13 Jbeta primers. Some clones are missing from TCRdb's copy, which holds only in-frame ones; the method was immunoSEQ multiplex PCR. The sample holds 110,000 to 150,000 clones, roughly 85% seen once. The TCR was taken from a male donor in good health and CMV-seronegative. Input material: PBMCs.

In DNA, the CDR3 is TGTGCCAGCGGGCCTTTGGGGAGGTCCTACAATGAGCAGTTCTTC. Protein: CASGPLGRSYNEQFF. The chain recombines TRBV27 with TRBJ2-1; perhaps TRBD2 as D (6 bases). Germline-derived CDR1 and CDR2 are MNHEY and SMNVEV (reference sequence). The CDR3 has 15 residues. V lost 8 bases and J lost 1, with 15 bases in between.